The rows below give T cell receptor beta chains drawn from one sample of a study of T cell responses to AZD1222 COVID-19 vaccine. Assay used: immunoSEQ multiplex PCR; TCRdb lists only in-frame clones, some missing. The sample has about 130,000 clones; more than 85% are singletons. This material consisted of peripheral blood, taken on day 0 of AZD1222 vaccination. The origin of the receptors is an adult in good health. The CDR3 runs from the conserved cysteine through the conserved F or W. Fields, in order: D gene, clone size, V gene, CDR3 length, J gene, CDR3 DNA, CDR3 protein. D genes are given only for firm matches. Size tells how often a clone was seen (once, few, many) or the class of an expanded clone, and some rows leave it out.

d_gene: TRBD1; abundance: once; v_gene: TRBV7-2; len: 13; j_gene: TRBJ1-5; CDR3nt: TGTGCCAGCAGCTCGGGACAGGGAGGGCCCCAGCATTTT; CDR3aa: CASSSGQGGPQHF
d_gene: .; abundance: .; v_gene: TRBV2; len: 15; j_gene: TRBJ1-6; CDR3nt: TGTGCCAGCAGTGAAGACCAGGGTAGGGATTCACCCCTCCACTTT; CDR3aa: CASSEDQGRDSPLHF
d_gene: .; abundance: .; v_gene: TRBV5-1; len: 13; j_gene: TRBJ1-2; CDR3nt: TGCGCCAGCAGCTTGGAGCAGGTCTATGGCTACACCTTC; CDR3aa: CASSLEQVYGYTF
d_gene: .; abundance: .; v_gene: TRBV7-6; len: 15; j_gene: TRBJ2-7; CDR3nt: TGTGCCAGCAGCCCAGGGACGGAGCAAACCTACGAGCAGTACTTC; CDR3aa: CASSPGTEQTYEQYF
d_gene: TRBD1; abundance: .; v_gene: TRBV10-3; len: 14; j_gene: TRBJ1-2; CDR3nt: TGTGCCGCGGCCCGGGACAGCCCTAACTATGGCTACACCTTC; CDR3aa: CAAARDSPNYGYTF
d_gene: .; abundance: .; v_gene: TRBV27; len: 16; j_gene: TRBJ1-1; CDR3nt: TGTGCCAGCAGTTTATCGATTGGACACACGAACACTGAAGCTTTCTTT; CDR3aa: CASSLSIGHTNTEAFF
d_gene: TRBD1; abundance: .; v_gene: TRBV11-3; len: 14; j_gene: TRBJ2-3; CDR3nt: TGTGCCAGCAGCTCTGGGACAGGGTTGGATACGCAGTATTTT; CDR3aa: CASSSGTGLDTQYF
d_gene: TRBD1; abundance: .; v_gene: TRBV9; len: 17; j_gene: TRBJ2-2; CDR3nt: TGTGCCAGCAGCCCCCTGCACAGGGGGCCGGACACCGGGGAGCTGTTTTTT; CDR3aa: CASSPLHRGPDTGELFF
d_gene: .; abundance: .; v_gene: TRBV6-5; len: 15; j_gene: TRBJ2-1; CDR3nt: TGTGCCAGCAACCTCTGGAGGCAGGGACACAATGAGCAGTTCTTC; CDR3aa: CASNLWRQGHNEQFF
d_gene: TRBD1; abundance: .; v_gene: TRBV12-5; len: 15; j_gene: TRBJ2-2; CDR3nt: TGTGCTAGTGGTAATAGACAGGGGGACACCGGGGAGCTGTTTTTT; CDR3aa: CASGNRQGDTGELFF
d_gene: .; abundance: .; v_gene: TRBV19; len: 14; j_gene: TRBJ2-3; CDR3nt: TGTGCCAGTAGTCCCTTCGGCGACAAAGATACGCAGTATTTT; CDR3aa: CASSPFGDKDTQYF
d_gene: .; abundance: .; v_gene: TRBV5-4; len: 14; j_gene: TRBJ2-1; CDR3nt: TGTGCCAGCAGCTTGACAGGGAAATTCAATGAGCAGTTCTTC; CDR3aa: CASSLTGKFNEQFF
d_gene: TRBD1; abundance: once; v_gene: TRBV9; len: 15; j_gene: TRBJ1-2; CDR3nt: TGTGCCAGCAGTGGGGGACAGGCGATTAACTATGGCTACACCTTC; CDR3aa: CASSGGQAINYGYTF
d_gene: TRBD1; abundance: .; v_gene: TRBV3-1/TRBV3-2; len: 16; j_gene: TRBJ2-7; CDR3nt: TGTGCCAGCAGCCAAGGTTCAGCAGGGGGCTCTCGCGAGCAGTACTTC; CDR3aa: CASSQGSAGGSREQYF
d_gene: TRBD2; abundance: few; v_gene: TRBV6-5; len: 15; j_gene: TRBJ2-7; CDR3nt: TGTGCCAGCAGTTACTCGTCCGGGGAGGGCTACGAGCAGTACTTC; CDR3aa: CASSYSSGEGYEQYF